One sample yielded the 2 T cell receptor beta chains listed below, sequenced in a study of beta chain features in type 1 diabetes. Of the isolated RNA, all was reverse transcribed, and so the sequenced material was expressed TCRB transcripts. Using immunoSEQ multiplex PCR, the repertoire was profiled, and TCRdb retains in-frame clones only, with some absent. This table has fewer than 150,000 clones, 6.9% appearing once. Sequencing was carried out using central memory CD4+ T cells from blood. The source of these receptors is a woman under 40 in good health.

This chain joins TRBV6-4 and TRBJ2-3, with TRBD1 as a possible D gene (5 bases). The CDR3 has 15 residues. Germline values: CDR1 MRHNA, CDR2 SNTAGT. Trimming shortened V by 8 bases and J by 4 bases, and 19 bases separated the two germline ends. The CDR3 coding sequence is TGTGCCAGCGGTGGCAGGGAAGGATATCCAGATACGCAGTATTTT. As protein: CASGGREGYPDTQYF.

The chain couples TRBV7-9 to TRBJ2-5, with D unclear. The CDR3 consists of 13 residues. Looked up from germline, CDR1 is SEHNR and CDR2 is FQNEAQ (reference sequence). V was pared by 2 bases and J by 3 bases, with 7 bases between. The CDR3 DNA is TGTGCCAGCAGCTTATTCAGTGAAGAGACCCAGTACTTC. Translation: CASSLFSEETQYF.